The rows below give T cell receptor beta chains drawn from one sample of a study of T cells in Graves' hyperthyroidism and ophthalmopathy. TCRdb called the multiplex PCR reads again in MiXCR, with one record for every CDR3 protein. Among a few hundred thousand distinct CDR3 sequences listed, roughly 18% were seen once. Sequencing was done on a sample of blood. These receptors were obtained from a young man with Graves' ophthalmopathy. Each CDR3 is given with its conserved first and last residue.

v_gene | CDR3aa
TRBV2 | CASKKTSGQETQYF
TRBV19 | CASSTGTVSTGELFF
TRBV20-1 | CSARTSGGPVSGNEQYF
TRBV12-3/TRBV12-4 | CASSTLDRVTEAFF
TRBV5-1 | CASSGAGQETQYF
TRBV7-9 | CASSIGTEYGYTF
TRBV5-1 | CASSLEGGEDEKLFF
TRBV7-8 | CASSSDGAGGNTIYF
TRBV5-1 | CASNLNSGNEQYF
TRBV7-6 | CASSLVRTYEQYF